This TCR beta chain was captured by sequencing in a study of regulatory T cells in long-lasting Graves disease. This clonotype has only a few counts. Assembly of TCR beta libraries relied on iRepertoire HTBI primers together with Arm-PCR of CDR3 regions. TCRdb itself ran the multiplex PCR reads through MiXCR, one entry per CDR3 protein. Seen here are 500,000 to 700,000 distinct CDR3 sequences, under 20% observed once, and the top ten hold around a sixth. Specified time point: newly diagnosed GD, antithyroid drugs for less than 3 months. PBMC RNA was the source of the TCR library. An endocrinology department in Xi'an, China, recruited the patients. The CDR3 is 14 residues long. Germline V CDR1 and CDR2: LGHNA, YNFKEQ. V lost 0 bases to trimming and J lost 7 bases, with 11 bases between them. The data also belong to a second study, concerning T cells in Graves' hyperthyroidism and ophthalmopathy.

The TCR sequence derives from a woman aged 25 to 39 with Graves disease. This chain uses TRBV4-2 with TRBJ2-3, with D uncertain. The specimen was peripheral blood mononuclear cells (PBMCs), collected at new diagnosis, from a patient treated with antithyroid drugs. The CDR3 region is CASSQERSDNTQYF. CDR3 bases: TGTGCCAGCAGCCAAGAACGGTCAGATAATACGCAGTATTTT.